The 10 T cell receptor beta chains below all came from one sample that was sequenced in a study of blood T cell repertoires in COVID-19. TCRdb keeps only in-frame clones here, not all; method: immunoSEQ multiplex PCR. The repertoire holds tens of thousands of clones, with approximately 83% as singletons. Sequenced input: peripheral blood. These receptor sequences come from a woman between 55 and 75 years old with acute or convalescent COVID-19.

J is TRBJ2-3 and V is TRBV9, with TRBD2 matching over 8 bases. The CDR3 is made up of 15 amino acids. The ends lost 3 bases at V and 4 bases at J; junction bases unmatched: 7. Germline V lookup: CDR1 SGDLS, CDR2 YYNGEE. CDR3 protein: CASSARGGIADTQYF. The CDR3 DNA reads as TGTGCCAGCAGCGCCCGGGGGGGCATCGCAGATACGCAGTATTTT.

The chain carries TRBV10-3 and TRBJ2-5, with TRBD2 matching 16 bases. After removal of 6 bases from V and 5 bases from J, the junction contained 15 bases not matched to a gene. The V gene's germline CDR1 is ENHRY and CDR2 SYGVKD. The CDR3 has 19 residues. Here the CDR3 reads CAISGMIPGLAGGPETQYF. The CDR3, as DNA: TGTGCCATCAGCGGTATGATTCCGGGACTAGCGGGGGGGCCTGAGACCCAGTACTTC.

The CDR3 region is CASSPGQGYGYTF. The CDR3 region has the DNA TGTGCCAGCAGCCCGGGACAGGGGTATGGCTACACCTTC. The chain has TRBV13 and TRBJ1-2; TRBD1 matches 10 bases. The CDR3 runs 13 residues. Germline V gene data show CDR1 as PRHDT and CDR2 as FYEKMQ (reference sequence). J gave up 5 bases and V 5 bases, and 2 bases lay outside the gene matches.

This clone has only a few counts. The rearrangement links TRBV5-6 to TRBJ1-5; D is perhaps TRBD1 (5 bases). V dropped 7 bases and J dropped 0 bases, with 8 bases sitting between them. CDR1 SGHDT and CDR2 YYEEEE come from the germline V gene. The CDR3 runs 13 residues. The CDR3 loop reads CASSRGSNQPQHF. In DNA, the CDR3 is TGTGCCAGCTCAAGGGGTAGCAATCAGCCCCAGCATTTT.

This clone was counted between two and nine times. CDR3 nucleotide sequence: TGTGCCAGCAGTGAACAGGGTGCGTCCGGACAGCCCCAGCATTTT. This gives the protein CASSEQGASGQPQHF. The chain links TRBV6-4 to TRBJ1-5, with a tentative D call TRBD1 (6 bases). From germline, CDR1 is MRHNA and CDR2 SNTAGT. V lost 3 bases to trimming and J lost 7 bases, with 16 bases between them. There are 15 residues in the CDR3.

This clone occurred a few times. The chain uses TRBV19 and TRBJ2-2; 7 positions agree with TRBD2. The J segment lost 4 bases and the V segment lost 6 bases, leaving 5 bases of the junction unmatched. This CDR3 contains 14 residues. Germline values: CDR1 LNHDA, CDR2 SQIVND (reference sequence). CDR3 in DNA: TGTGCCAGTAGGGAGGGCGGGGGCACCGGGGAGCTGTTTTTT. Its translation: CASREGGGTGELFF. Using reference TRBV19 and TRBJ2-2 for the parts outside the CDR3, the full variable domain is DGGITQSPKYLFRKEGQNVTLSCEQNLNHDAMYWYRQDPGQGLRLIYYSQIVNDFQKGDIAEGYSVSREKKESFPLTVTSAQKNPTAFYLCASREGGGTGELFFGEGSRLTVL.

The chain has TRBV7-9 and TRBJ1-6; D is uncertain. Deletions cut 2 bases from V and 7 bases from J, with 9 bases between. Germline V gene lookup returns CDR1 SEHNR and CDR2 FQNEAQ (reference sequence). The CDR3 loop spans 14 amino acids. CDR3 DNA: TGTGCCAGCAGCTTAATCGGGGAAAATTCACCCCTCCACTTT. It yields the protein CASSLIGENSPLHF.

A single count supports this clone. This rearrangement joins TRBV7-8 to TRBJ1-1, with unresolved D. Germline CDR1 is SGHVS and CDR2 is FQNEAQ. This CDR3 has 13 residues. V shed 3 bases and J shed 5 bases, with 10 bases lying between them. The CDR3 sequence: CASSFGGPTEAFF. The CDR3 DNA reads as TGTGCCAGCAGCTTCGGAGGGCCGACTGAAGCTTTCTTT.

The chain recombines TRBV5-1 with TRBJ1-1; D is unresolved. This CDR3 is built from 16 residues. Trimming cost V 0 bases and J 0 bases, with 12 bases left between them. Germline CDR1 reads SGHRS; CDR2 reads YFSETQ. CDR3 amino acids: CASSLGVGRVNTEAFF. CDR3 coding DNA: TGCGCCAGCAGCTTGGGGGTGGGTCGGGTGAACACTGAAGCTTTCTTT.

The rearrangement uses TRBV30 and TRBJ1-6; 8 bases map to TRBD1. Losses at the gene ends were 3 bases for V and 0 bases for J; bases not matched to a gene: 13. CDR1 and CDR2 (germline): GTSNPN, SVGIG (reference sequence). This CDR3 spans 19 amino acids. The CDR3 protein is CAWRRTGRSSSSYNSPLHF. CDR3 in DNA: TGTGCCTGGAGACGGACAGGGCGGTCGTCGAGCTCCTATAATTCACCCCTCCACTTT.